A selection of T cell receptor beta chains follows, all from one sample in a study of blood T cell repertoires in COVID-19. Sequencing used immunoSEQ multiplex PCR; TCRdb keeps in-frame clones, though not all of them. The sample shows just under 350,000 clones, about 90% of them seen only once. Sample: peripheral blood. The receptors were gathered from a woman in her 70s with COVID-19, enrolled during active disease. Both conserved end residues are part of each CDR3. D genes are given only for firm matches. A clone size is listed for some rows: how often the clone was seen (once, few, many), or a class if it is expanded.

d_call | clone_size | j_call | v_call | cdr3_aa | cdr3_nt
- | few | TRBJ1-2 | TRBV6-6 | CASRQPFSYGYTF | TGTGCCAGCAGACAGCCGTTCTCCTATGGCTACACCTTC
TRBD1 | - | TRBJ1-6 | TRBV5-4 | CASSLTGGNSPLHF | TGTGCCAGCAGCCTTACAGGGGGAAATTCACCCCTCCACTTT
TRBD1 | - | TRBJ2-1 | TRBV28 | CATRDRGVNEQFF | TGTGCCACACGGGACAGGGGGGTTAATGAGCAGTTCTTC
- | - | TRBJ2-2 | TRBV6-2/TRBV6-3 | CASRPLGNTGELFF | TGTGCCAGCCGCCCTCTAGGGAACACCGGGGAGCTGTTTTTT
- | few | TRBJ2-5 | TRBV6-5 | CASSFRPEGTETQYF | TGTGCCAGCAGTTTCCGTCCGGAGGGGACGGAGACCCAGTACTTC
- | - | TRBJ1-2 | TRBV28 | CASSPVPYGYTF | TGTGCCAGCAGCCCAGTACCCTATGGCTACACCTTC
- | once | TRBJ1-4 | TRBV19 | CASSERGGREKLFF | TGTGCCAGTAGCGAAAGGGGGGGTCGTGAAAAACTGTTTTTT
TRBD1 | - | TRBJ1-2 | TRBV28 | CASSLTGGIGYTF | TGTGCCAGCAGTTTGACAGGGGGCATAGGCTACACCTTC
- | - | TRBJ1-3 | TRBV2 | CASSESYVSSGNTIYF | TGTGCCAGCAGTGAATCTTATGTGAGCTCTGGAAACACCATATATTTT
- | once | TRBJ1-4 | TRBV4-3 | CASSLDRSKANEKLFF | TGCGCCAGCAGCCTGGACAGAAGCAAGGCTAATGAAAAACTGTTTTTT
- | - | TRBJ2-7 | TRBV7-2 | CASSLFGGVSSYEQYF | TGTGCCAGCAGCTTATTCGGCGGGGTGAGCTCCTACGAGCAGTACTTC
- | - | TRBJ2-3 | TRBV6-1 | CASSDGSRSSTDTQYF | TGTGCCAGCAGTGATGGGAGCAGGAGTAGCACAGATACGCAGTATTTT
- | - | TRBJ2-7 | TRBV27 | CASSFQGYEQYF | TGTGCCAGCAGTTTCCAGGGATACGAGCAGTACTTC
- | - | TRBJ1-3 | TRBV5-1 | CASSFGSSGNTIYF | TGCGCCAGCAGCTTCGGGAGCTCTGGAAACACCATATATTTT
- | - | TRBJ1-2 | TRBV30 | CAWSSQGSTGYTF | TGTGCCTGGAGTTCACAGGGATCTACTGGCTACACCTTC
- | - | TRBJ1-6 | TRBV10-1 | CASSESTLTRGGSPLHF | TGCGCCAGCAGTGAGTCGACTCTAACAAGGGGTGGTTCACCCCTCCACTTT
- | - | TRBJ1-2 | TRBV11-2 | CASSPGHHYGYTF | TGTGCCAGCAGCCCGGGACACCACTATGGCTACACCTTC
TRBD1 | - | TRBJ1-5 | TRBV24-1 | CATSDTGQGATQPQHF | TGTGCCACCAGTGATACCGGACAGGGCGCAACTCAGCCCCAGCATTTT
TRBD1 | once | TRBJ1-2 | TRBV4-3 | CASSQAEGQGRYGYTF | TGCGCCAGCAGCCAAGCTGAAGGACAGGGAAGATATGGCTACACCTTC
- | - | TRBJ2-2 | TRBV28 | CASSTLGAGPTGELFF | TGTGCCAGCAGTACCTTGGGCGCGGGGCCAACCGGGGAGCTGTTTTTT
- | once | TRBJ2-5 | TRBV7-2 | CASSLSREETQYF | TGTGCCAGCAGCTTAAGCAGGGAAGAGACCCAGTACTTC
- | - | TRBJ1-3 | TRBV4-1 | CASSQDYFPTRSGNTIYF | TGCGCCAGCAGCCAAGATTATTTTCCCACACGTTCTGGAAACACCATATATTTT
- | - | TRBJ1-1 | TRBV7-9 | CASSLITGRNTEAFF | TGTGCCAGCAGCTTAATTACAGGGCGGAACACTGAAGCTTTCTTT
TRBD2 | - | TRBJ2-1 | TRBV5-1 | CASSLAPGLAGGQGRNEQFF | TGCGCCAGCAGCTTGGCACCGGGACTAGCGGGGGGCCAGGGGAGGAATGAGCAGTTCTTC
TRBD1 | - | TRBJ2-3 | TRBV7-9 | CASSYRQGPPDTQYF | TGTGCCAGCAGCTATAGACAGGGTCCCCCAGATACGCAGTATTTT
TRBD2 | - | TRBJ2-7 | TRBV13 | CASSTSGGLSYEQYF | TGTGCCAGCAGCACTAGCGGGGGACTCTCCTACGAGCAGTACTTC
- | - | TRBJ1-5 | TRBV7-2 | CASSLAPDQPQHF | TGTGCCAGCAGCTTAGCGCCGGATCAGCCCCAGCATTTT
- | - | TRBJ1-1 | TRBV5-1 | CASSRRDTEAFF | TGCGCCAGCAGCAGGCGGGACACTGAAGCTTTCTTT
TRBD2 | - | TRBJ2-5 | TRBV6-1 | CASSEEEAGGGNFVQETQYF | TGTGCCAGCAGTGAAGAGGAAGCGGGGGGCGGAAATTTTGTCCAAGAGACCCAGTACTTC
TRBD1 | - | TRBJ2-1 | TRBV5-4 | CASSLDRGNEQFF | TGTGCCAGCAGCTTGGACAGGGGCAATGAGCAGTTCTTC
- | - | TRBJ2-1 | TRBV7-2 | CASRPLPGTSYNEQFF | TGTGCCAGCAGACCCCTCCCCGGGACTTCATACAATGAGCAGTTCTTC
- | - | TRBJ1-2 | TRBV5-8 | CASSLYGSLTRGYTF | TGTGCCAGCAGCTTATATGGCTCACTAACCCGGGGCTACACCTTC
- | once | TRBJ1-6 | TRBV9 | CASTVGSGDRNSPLHF | TGTGCCAGCACGGTAGGGTCGGGGGATCGGAATTCACCCCTCCACTTT
- | - | TRBJ2-7 | TRBV6-5 | CASSLEGISPEQYF | TGTGCCAGCAGTTTGGAGGGGATCTCTCCCGAGCAGTACTTC
TRBD1 | - | TRBJ1-1 | TRBV3-1/TRBV3-2 | CASRNGDREAFF | TGTGCCAGCAGGAACGGGGACAGGGAAGCTTTCTTT
TRBD1 | - | TRBJ2-7 | TRBV11-2 | CASSLGAGTGTYEQYF | TGTGCCAGCAGCTTAGGCGCCGGGACAGGAACCTACGAGCAGTACTTC
- | - | TRBJ1-5 | TRBV3-1/TRBV3-2 | CASSQGQEQPQHF | TGTGCCAGCAGCCAAGGACAGGAACAGCCCCAGCATTTT
TRBD1 | - | TRBJ1-4 | TRBV6-5 | CASSQGQGGERLFF | TGTGCCAGCAGCCAGGGACAGGGCGGGGAAAGACTGTTTTTT
- | - | TRBJ1-1 | TRBV3-1/TRBV3-2 | CASSPTRNTEAFF | TGTGCCAGCAGCCCCACCAGGAACACTGAAGCTTTCTTT
- | - | TRBJ2-7 | TRBV28 | CASSHYEQYF | TGTGCCAGCAGTCACTACGAGCAGTACTTC
- | - | TRBJ1-2 | TRBV19 | CASSIGGLDYGYTF | TGTGCCAGTAGTATAGGGGGACTGGACTATGGCTACACCTTC
TRBD2 | once | TRBJ2-5 | TRBV5-4 | CASSSGGQETQYF | TGTGCCAGCAGTTCGGGGGGACAAGAGACCCAGTACTTC
- | - | TRBJ1-1 | TRBV5-1 | CASSLAGGFEAFF | TGCGCCAGCAGCTTGGCCGGGGGATTTGAAGCTTTCTTT
- | - | TRBJ2-1 | TRBV7-7 | CASSLEQGAYNEQFF | TGTGCCAGCAGCTTAGAACAGGGCGCCTACAATGAGCAGTTCTTC
- | - | TRBJ1-1 | TRBV5-8 | CAIRRGFDTEAFF | TGTGCCATAAGACGGGGTTTTGACACTGAAGCTTTCTTT
TRBD2 | - | TRBJ2-5 | TRBV10-2 | CASYLCGGPQETQYF | TGCGCCAGCTACCTCTGCGGGGGGCCCCAAGAGACCCAGTACTTC
- | - | TRBJ1-1 | TRBV11-2 | CASSLVPGNTEAFF | TGTGCCAGCAGCTTAGTGCCGGGGAACACTGAAGCTTTCTTT
- | - | TRBJ1-4 | TRBV4-1 | CASSLTGSEKLFF | TGCGCCAGCAGCCTGACCGGGTCTGAAAAACTGTTTTTT
- | few | TRBJ1-2 | TRBV2 | CASKIQSTYGYTF | TGTGCCAGTAAAATACAGAGCACCTATGGCTACACCTTC
- | - | TRBJ2-7 | TRBV5-4 | CASRGGQNPYEQYF | TGTGCCAGCAGAGGGGGTCAGAATCCCTACGAGCAGTACTTC
TRBD1 | - | TRBJ2-1 | TRBV18 | CASSPGTGAWNEQFF | TGTGCCAGCTCACCCGGGACAGGGGCATGGAATGAGCAGTTCTTC
- | once | TRBJ1-1 | TRBV21-1 | CASSKGRGSNTEAFF | TGTGCCAGCAGCAAGGGGCGGGGATCGAACACTGAAGCTTTCTTT
- | - | TRBJ1-1 | TRBV19 | CASSISRDTEAFF | TGTGCCAGTAGTATCTCCCGGGACACTGAAGCTTTCTTT
- | once | TRBJ1-2 | TRBV4-2 | CASSQLGGAANYGYTF | TGTGCCAGCAGCCAACTGGGGGGGGCGGCTAACTATGGCTACACCTTC
TRBD2 | - | TRBJ2-7 | TRBV7-2 | CASSLIGGGPHEQYF | TGTGCCAGCAGCTTAATCGGGGGGGGGCCCCACGAGCAGTACTTC